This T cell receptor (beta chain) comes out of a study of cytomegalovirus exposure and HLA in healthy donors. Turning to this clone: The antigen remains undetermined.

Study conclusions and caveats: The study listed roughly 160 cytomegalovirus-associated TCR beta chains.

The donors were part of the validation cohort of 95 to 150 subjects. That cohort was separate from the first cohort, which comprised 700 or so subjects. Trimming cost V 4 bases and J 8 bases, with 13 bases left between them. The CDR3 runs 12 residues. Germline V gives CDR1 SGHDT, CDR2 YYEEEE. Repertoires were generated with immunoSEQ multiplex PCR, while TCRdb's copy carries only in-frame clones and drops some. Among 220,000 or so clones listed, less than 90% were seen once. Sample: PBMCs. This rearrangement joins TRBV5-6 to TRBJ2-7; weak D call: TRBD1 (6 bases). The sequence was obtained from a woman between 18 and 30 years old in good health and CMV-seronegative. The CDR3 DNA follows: TGTGCCAGCAGCCAACAACAGGGTAAGCAGTACTTC. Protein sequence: CASSQQQGKQYF.